This T cell receptor (beta chain) was identified in a study of radiation and T cells in renal cell carcinoma. At the level of the study: Nephrectomy followed 15 Gy stereotactic body radiation by 4 weeks.

Overall study findings and caveats: Without pretreatment biopsies, baseline tumor clonotype presence was undetermined. From baseline, blood top tumor clonotypes peaked at 2 weeks post-radiation.

The germline V and J ends were trimmed by 5 bases and 0 bases, with 14 bases remaining between them. Per the germline V gene, CDR1 is SQVTM and CDR2 is ANQGSEA. This CDR3 is 15 amino acids long. Generated by immunoSEQ multiplex PCR, the TCRdb table keeps only in-frame clones and is missing some. The sample includes about 140,000 clones, around 78% seen only once; the top ten take roughly 25%. A note on this clone: Its target is unknown.

Specified time point: baseline pretreatment blood. As for treatment: 15 Gy SBRT to primary tumor, nephrectomy 4 weeks later. Radiation-treated patients gave blood at baseline, week 2 and week 4. The chain links TRBV29-1 to TRBJ1-3; D may be TRBD1 (5 bases). The source is a woman aged 45 to 65 with renal cell carcinoma. Here the sequenced sample was blood, taken from a patient whose treatment included radiotherapy and nephrectomy. The CDR3 region is CSVSPTETSGNTIYF. As DNA, the CDR3 is TGCAGCGTTTCCCCGACAGAAACCTCTGGAAACACCATATATTTT.